Below, 10 T cell receptor beta chains from the same sample are listed, as sequenced in a study of CD8 T cells in ankylosing spondylitis. Study results and limitations: Blood from ankylosing spondylitis patients appeared to carry a characteristic roughly eight-variant TCR beta motif.

In TCRdb, the 5' RACE reads were re-called with MiXCR into one record per CDR3 protein. The data hold approximately 440,000 distinct CDR3 sequences, with 15% to 20% observed a single time. These receptors lack a known antigen. Sequencing was carried out using blood, either unsorted or a sorted T cell fraction (not recorded which). Receptors were obtained from a male donor with ankylosing spondylitis.

The chain recombines TRBV7-3 with TRBJ2-2, with 7 bases fitting TRBD2. This CDR3 comprises 17 residues. Germline loops: CDR1 SGHTA, CDR2 FQGTGA. Trimming took 0 bases from V and 0 from J; bases not matched to a gene: 4. CDR3 coding DNA: TGTGCCAGCAGCTTAACCGCGACTAGCCCGAACACCGGGGAGCTGTTTTTT. This encodes CASSLTATSPNTGELFF.

This clonotype was found a few times. The chain couples TRBV7-8 to TRBJ1-6, with D hard to call. Germline CDR1 reads SGHVS; CDR2 reads FQNEAQ. This CDR3 is 19 amino acids long. V was shortened by 1 base and J by 6 bases, with 22 bases between the two germline ends. The CDR3: CASSLVIFQTGRSNSPLHF. Here the CDR3 DNA reads TGTGCCAGCAGCTTAGTGATTTTCCAGACGGGGAGAAGTAATTCACCCCTCCACTTT.

In its sample, this clonotype was seen a few times. V and J are TRBV6-5 and TRBJ2-3; D is unclear. The CDR3 sequence is 15 residues long. V was clipped by 2 bases and J by 1 base, with 10 bases between them. The germline gives CDR1 MNHEY, CDR2 SVGAGI. As DNA, the CDR3 is TGTGCCAGCAGTTACCGCCTAACTGGCACAGATACGCAGTATTTT. This codes for CASSYRLTGTDTQYF.

There are a few counts of this clonotype. The V gene is TRBV4-3, the J gene TRBJ2-5; 10 nucleotides line up with TRBD2. With V trimmed by 3 bases and J by 4 bases, 8 bases remained unmatched. The CDR3 is made up of 16 amino acids. Germline V gene lookup returns CDR1 LGHNA and CDR2 YSLEER. CDR3 loop: CASSQTGSGRGETQYF. Here the CDR3 DNA reads TGCGCCAGCAGCCAGACTGGGAGCGGGAGGGGAGAGACCCAGTACTTC.

This chain connects TRBV28 to TRBJ1-4; no definite D call. Germline CDR1 reads MDHEN; CDR2 reads SYDVKM. V was trimmed by 7 bases and J by 4 bases, leaving 31 bases between them. CDR3 length: 20 residues. The CDR3 region has the DNA TGTGCCAGCACCAAGTTGATCCCCCGTGGTTTGGGCAGAGTTAATGAAAAACTGTTTTTT. Amino acids: CASTKLIPRGLGRVNEKLFF.

This chain links TRBV3-1 with TRBJ2-2; the D gene is possibly TRBD1 (7 bases). From germline, CDR1 is LGHDT and CDR2 YNNKEL (reference sequence). CDR3 length: 18 residues. V was shortened by 1 base and J by 0 bases, with 15 bases between the two germline ends. The CDR3 DNA sequence: TGTGCCAGCAGCCAAGGGGTCAGGAGGGGGCCGAACACCGGGGAGCTGTTTTTT. Its translation is CASSQGVRRGPNTGELFF. The full variable domain, in which reference TRBV3-1 and TRBJ2-2 provide the parts outside the CDR3, is DTAVSQTPKYLVTQMGNDKSIKCEQNLGHDTMYWYKQDSKKFLKIMFSYNNKELIINETVPNRFSPKSPDKAHLNLHINSLELGDSAVYFCASSQGVRRGPNTGELFFGEGSRLTVL.

The chain recombines TRBV6-1 with TRBJ2-7, with TRBD1 matching over 9 bases. This CDR3 is 15 amino acids long. Germline-derived CDR1 and CDR2 are MNHNS and SASEGT. The V and J ends lost 7 bases and 0 bases, in that order; junction bases with no gene match: 7. As DNA, the CDR3 is TGTGCCAGCATTCCGGACAGGGGAAGCTCCTACGAGCAGTACTTC. This codes for CASIPDRGSSYEQYF.

The chain employs TRBV4-1 and TRBJ2-4; D is uncertain. Germline V gene lookup returns CDR1 MGHRA and CDR2 YSYEKL. Trimming pared 0 bases from V and 15 bases from J, leaving 15 bases between. The CDR3 has 13 amino acids. The DNA of the CDR3 is TGCGCCAGCAGCCAAGATGGGAACCCCGCCTCGTACTTC. It codes for CASSQDGNPASYF.

The chain carries TRBV27 and TRBJ2-7; D is possibly TRBD1 (6 bases). The CDR3 is 13 amino acids. V lost 8 bases and J lost 2, with 13 bases in between. Germline-derived CDR1 and CDR2 are MNHEY and SMNVEV (reference sequence). This CDR3 is CASLKRGTYEQYF. The CDR3 DNA reads TGTGCCAGCTTGAAGAGGGGGACCTACGAGCAGTACTTC.

This clonotype was counted between two and nine times. The rearrangement uses TRBV12-3 or TRBV12-4 and TRBJ1-4; weak D call: TRBD1 (6 bases). V was cut by 5 bases and J by 0 bases, with 10 bases left in between. The CDR3 covers 15 residues. CDR3 sequence: CASSTTGSTNEKLFF. CDR3 in DNA: TGTGCCAGCAGTACCACAGGGTCAACTAATGAAAAACTGTTTTTT.